This T cell receptor beta chain was identified in a study of neurological immune-mediated disorders. About the research overall: A relapsing-remitting course was seen in about 90% of the roughly 35 multiple sclerosis patients and a secondary progressive course in 3. Study findings and constraints: No expanded-clone CDR3 amino acid sequence recurred across subjects, suggesting private TCR-beta repertoires.

The cDNA was produced through 5'RACE with 10-nucleotide random UMIs. Using its own MiXCR run on the 5' RACE reads, TCRdb lists one record per CDR3 protein. The data contain approximately 51,000 distinct CDR3 sequences, about 3.5% of them singletons. This clonotype was seen ten or more times. Its antigen remains unknown. The unsorted libraries originated from 2 million PBMCs that had been stored at -80 C. Trimming removed 1 base from V and 5 bases from J, with 5 bases in between. This CDR3 region has 13 residues. CDR1 and CDR2 (germline): KGHDR, SFDVKD. The V and J genes are TRBV24-1 and TRBJ2-1; D not resolved. The sequencing sample was made of PBMCs. This clonotype was sampled from a man aged 40-49 years with multiple sclerosis. The CDR3 nucleotides are TGTGCCACCAGTGATTTTACTGACAATGAGCAGTTCTTC. Protein sequence: CATSDFTDNEQFF.